The clone carrying this T cell receptor beta chain has more than one count but fewer than ten. The PCR used 60 Vbeta and 13 Jbeta primers. Method: immunoSEQ multiplex PCR; TCRdb's copy keeps in-frame clones and lacks some. This table has 160,000 or so clones, roughly 81% appearing once. The sample originates from a study of cytomegalovirus exposure and HLA in healthy donors. V was shortened by 3 bases and J by 4 bases, with 12 bases between the two germline ends. CDR1 is MGHRA and CDR2 is YSYEKL in the germline V gene. This CDR3 is built from 14 residues. The receptor was isolated from a woman aged 45-60 years in good health and CMV-seronegative. The sample taken for sequencing was PBMCs. The V call is TRBV4-1, the J call TRBJ2-5, with D possibly TRBD1 on 6 matching bases. CDR3: CASSQQGTGETQYF. The CDR3 nucleotides read TGCGCCAGCAGCCAGCAGGGGACGGGAGAGACCCAGTACTTC.